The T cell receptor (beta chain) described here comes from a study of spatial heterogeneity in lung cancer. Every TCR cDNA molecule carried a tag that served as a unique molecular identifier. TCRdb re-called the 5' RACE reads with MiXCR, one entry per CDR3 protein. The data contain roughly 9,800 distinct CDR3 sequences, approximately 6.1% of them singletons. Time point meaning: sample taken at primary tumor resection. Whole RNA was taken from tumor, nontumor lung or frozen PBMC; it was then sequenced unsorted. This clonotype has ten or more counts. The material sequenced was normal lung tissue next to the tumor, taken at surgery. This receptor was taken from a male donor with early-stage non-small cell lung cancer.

The CDR3 spells CASSVSGMSAETQYF. The CDR3 DNA is TGTGCCAGCAGTGTCTCAGGGATGTCGGCAGAGACCCAGTACTTC. The V gene is TRBV25-1, the J gene TRBJ2-5, with a tentative D call TRBD1 (5 bases). This CDR3 region has 15 residues. The V gene lost 4 bases and the J gene lost 4 bases, with 16 bases spanning the gap. The germline CDR1 and CDR2 sequences are MGHDK and SYGVNS.